This paragraph reports one TCR beta chain. Its antigen is currently unknown. Germline V gene lookup returns CDR1 LNHDA and CDR2 SQIVND (reference sequence). V was pared by 7 bases and J by 6 bases, with 16 bases between. The CDR3 spans 14 residues. Naive CD4+ cells were CD45RA-selected; the remaining cells were memory. This entry belongs to a study of shared clonotypes between healthy human individuals. This table comes from immunoSEQ multiplex PCR, and its TCRdb copy is limited to in-frame clones, with some not included. The table shows fewer than 400,000 clones, with over 65% occurring only once. Findings and limits, study-wide: Donor scarcity curtailed the genetic and exposure-history diversity represented herein.

The sample consisted of memory CD4+ T cells sorted from blood. The subset: CD45RA-negative fraction. The chain employs TRBV19 and TRBJ2-1, with D possibly matching TRBD1 (5 bases). The source is a man younger than 40 in good health. This CDR3 is CASKDITSPNEQFF. The DNA of the CDR3 is TGTGCCAGTAAGGACATTACATCCCCCAATGAGCAGTTCTTC. The variable domain in full, completed from reference TRBV19 and TRBJ2-1, reads DGGITQSPKYLFRKEGQNVTLSCEQNLNHDAMYWYRQDPGQGLRLIYYSQIVNDFQKGDIAEGYSVSREKKESFPLTVTSAQKNPTAFYLCASKDITSPNEQFFGPGTRLTVL.